This section outlines one T cell receptor (beta chain) sequence together with its context. The source of the sample is a study of blood T cell repertoires in COVID-19. Study details: Specimens from acute and convalescent COVID-19 originated in the United States, Italy and Spain.

Per the original methods: Estimated nucleated cell counts came from reference gene primer amplification. Produced via immunoSEQ multiplex PCR; TCRdb's table is partial and in-frame only. The V and J calls and the clone size are those of that table, but D and trimming were determined from the DNA. The table lists approximately 400,000 clones, 88% of them singletons, with about 1.2% in the top ten. There are 16 residues in the CDR3. Germline CDR1 SGHRS, CDR2 YFSETQ. The V gene end was trimmed by 0 bases and the J gene end by 2 bases; junction bases not matched to a gene: 5. Input material: PBMCs or T cells enriched from blood (not recorded which). The genes are TRBV5-1 and TRBJ2-3; 8 nucleotides line up with TRBD2. This sequence was found in a woman under 30 who had recovered from COVID-19. CDR3 region: CASSLESRGDTDTQYF. Here the CDR3 DNA reads TGCGCCAGCAGCTTGGAGTCGCGGGGGGACACAGATACGCAGTATTTT.